This T cell receptor (beta chain) was documented in a study of cytomegalovirus exposure and HLA in healthy donors. Study observations and caveats: Three chains tied to CMV proved CMV antigen-specific in vitro. Later genetic work tied a missense DCLRE1C variant to beta-chain V and J trimming. Sequencing probably produced one cluster of sequence variants that were highly shared.

PCR employed 60 Vbeta and 13 Jbeta primers. As handled by the study authors: Approximately 87 million unique TCR beta chains, roughly 10 million shared, were counted in a later analysis. Here immunoSEQ multiplex PCR was the method, and the copy in TCRdb shows in-frame clones only, minus some. V and J calls and clone size are those listed in that table; D and trimming were worked out from the DNA. The profile shows over 95,000 clones, roughly 67% of them singletons. Germline V gene lookup returns CDR1 SEHNR and CDR2 FQNEAQ (reference sequence). The CDR3 has 13 residues. V was clipped by 2 bases and J by 4 bases, with 8 bases between them. This clone turned up a few times. The antigen is unknown.

The sequencing sample was made of PBMCs. The chain uses TRBV7-9 and TRBJ1-1; D possibly corresponds to TRBD1 (5 bases). The sequence derives from a man between 18 and 35 years old in good health and CMV-seropositive. As DNA, the CDR3 is TGTGCCAGCAGCTTAACAGGTAGCACTGAAGCTTTCTTT. This sequence encodes CASSLTGSTEAFF.